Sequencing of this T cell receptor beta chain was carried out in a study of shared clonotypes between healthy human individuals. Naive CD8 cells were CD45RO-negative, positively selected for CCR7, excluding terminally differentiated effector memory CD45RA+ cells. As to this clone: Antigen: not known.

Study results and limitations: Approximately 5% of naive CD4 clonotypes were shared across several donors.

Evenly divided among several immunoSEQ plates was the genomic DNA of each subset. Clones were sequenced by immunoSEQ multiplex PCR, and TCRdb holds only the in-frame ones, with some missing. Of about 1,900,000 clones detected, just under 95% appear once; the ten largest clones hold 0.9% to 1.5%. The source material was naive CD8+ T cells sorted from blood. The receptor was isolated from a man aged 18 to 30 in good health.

This CDR3 is CASSLAPGQRQFF. Here the CDR3 DNA reads TGTGCCAGCAGCTTAGCACCGGGACAACGGCAGTTCTTC. This chain connects TRBV11-2 to TRBJ2-1; D is perhaps TRBD1 (6 bases). V was cut by 1 base and J by 12 bases, with 13 bases left in between. Per the germline V gene, CDR1 is SGHAT and CDR2 is FQNNGV. The CDR3 is 13 residues long.